A selection of T cell receptor beta chains follows, all from one sample in a study of beta chain features in type 1 diabetes. The repertoire was sequenced with immunoSEQ multiplex PCR; TCRdb's copy has only in-frame clones and lacks some. The sample lists 150,000 to 200,000 clones; 9% to 10% were seen once. Sequenced sample: central memory CD4+ T cells from blood. All receptors come from a woman between 18 and 29 years old in good health. Each CDR3 is given with its conserved first and last residue. D genes are given only for firm matches. Clone size is stated in some rows and not others, as once, few, many or a class when expanded.

-	-	TRBV18	TRBJ2-1	TGTGCCAGCTCACAGAGGCCCGCGTTTGAGCAGTTCTTC	CASSQRPAFEQFF
few	-	TRBV5-1	TRBJ1-2	TGCGCCAGCAGCTTGGAGCAGGGCGGCTATGGCTACACCTTC	CASSLEQGGYGYTF
few	-	TRBV5-4	TRBJ2-7	TGTGCCAGCAGCTTTCCGGGATCCTACGAGCAGTACTTC	CASSFPGSYEQYF
-	-	TRBV30	TRBJ1-2	TGTGCCTGGAGTGGGGGCGAATATGGCTACACCTTC	CAWSGGEYGYTF
-	-	TRBV7-9	TRBJ1-4	TGTGCCAGCAGCTTATTGGGCGGGGCTAATGAAAAACTGTTTTTT	CASSLLGGANEKLFF
few	-	TRBV29-1	TRBJ1-2	TGCAGCGCCGACGGGCAGGGCACCGGCTACACCTTC	CSADGQGTGYTF
-	-	TRBV18	TRBJ1-1	TGTGCCAGCTCAACAGGAGTGAACACTGAAGCTTTCTTT	CASSTGVNTEAFF
-	TRBD1	TRBV30	TRBJ2-1	TGTGCCTGGAGTCCTCAACAGGGGGAGCAGTTCTTC	CAWSPQQGEQFF
few	TRBD1	TRBV30	TRBJ1-6	TGTGCCTTCGTCTCAGGGGGCAGAGGTTCACCCCTCCACTTT	CAFVSGGRGSPLHF
-	-	TRBV18	TRBJ1-1	TGTGCCAGCTCACCACAGGAGCAGAACACTGAAGCTTTCTTT	CASSPQEQNTEAFF
-	TRBD2	TRBV7-9	TRBJ2-1	TGTGCCAGCAGCTTACGACTAGCGGAAATCAATGAGCAGTTCTTC	CASSLRLAEINEQFF
-	-	TRBV14	TRBJ1-4	TGTGCCAGCAGCCAAGTGACAGCTGAAAAACTGTTTTTT	CASSQVTAEKLFF
-	-	TRBV7-9	TRBJ1-2	TGTGCCAGCAGCTTAAGCGCGGATGGCTACACCTTC	CASSLSADGYTF
-	TRBD1	TRBV5-1	TRBJ2-7	TGCGCCAGCAAGGTGGGACAGGGGTACGAGCAGTACTTC	CASKVGQGYEQYF
few	TRBD1	TRBV11-2	TRBJ2-4	TGTGCCAGCAGCCCGTCAGGGACAGCCCTAAAAAACATTCAGTACTTC	CASSPSGTALKNIQYF
many	TRBD1	TRBV14	TRBJ1-2	TGTGCCAGCACTGGACAGGTTAACTATGGCTACACCTTC	CASTGQVNYGYTF
-	TRBD2	TRBV7-2	TRBJ2-3	TGTGCCAGCAGTGCGGGAGGTCGCACAGATACGCAGTATTTT	CASSAGGRTDTQYF
-	TRBD2	TRBV5-4	TRBJ2-7	TGTGCCAGCAGCCCTATCGGGGGGAGTGACGAGCAGTACTTC	CASSPIGGSDEQYF
few	TRBD1	TRBV30	TRBJ1-1	TGTGCCTGGAGAGAACCGACAGGGTGGGACACTGAAGCTTTCTTT	CAWREPTGWDTEAFF
few	TRBD2	TRBV27	TRBJ2-3	TGTGCCAGCAGTCCCCTCAAACCCGGGACTAGCGGGAGGACAGATACGCAGTATTTT	CASSPLKPGTSGRTDTQYF
-	-	TRBV5-4	TRBJ1-5	TGTGCCAGCAGCCAAGACACAGGGAAGACTCAGCCCCAGCATTTT	CASSQDTGKTQPQHF
few	TRBD1	TRBV5-1	TRBJ1-2	TGCGCCAGCAGCTTAACCGGGACAGGGGTGGAGAACTATGGCTACACCTTC	CASSLTGTGVENYGYTF
-	-	TRBV2	TRBJ2-3	TGTGCCAGCAGTCGTCAGGGGAATACGCAGTATTTT	CASSRQGNTQYF
-	-	TRBV5-1	TRBJ2-7	TGCGCCAGCAACCCGTTTCTTGCTAGCGTCTCCTACGAGCAGTACTTC	CASNPFLASVSYEQYF
few	-	TRBV5-1	TRBJ1-6	TGCGCCAGCAGTTCGACCGGAGATTCACCCCTCCACTTT	CASSSTGDSPLHF
-	-	TRBV19	TRBJ2-3	TGTGCCAGCGGCGGGGTTACAGATACGCAGTATTTT	CASGGVTDTQYF
few	TRBD1	TRBV7-2	TRBJ2-1	TGTGCCAGCAGCTTAGAACAGGGGGCTTACAATGAGCAGTTCTTC	CASSLEQGAYNEQFF
few	-	TRBV6-6	TRBJ1-1	TGTGCCAGCAGTCCCTTAATGTGGCTGAACACTGAAGCTTTCTTT	CASSPLMWLNTEAFF
-	-	TRBV18	TRBJ1-2	TGTGCCAGCTCACCCACAACCCGACAGCAGAACTATGGCTACACCTTC	CASSPTTRQQNYGYTF
few	TRBD1	TRBV27	TRBJ2-3	TGTGCCAGCAGTTTAGGTCAGGGGGTGGCAGATACGCAGTATTTT	CASSLGQGVADTQYF
-	-	TRBV9	TRBJ2-3	TGTGCCAGCAGCGTAGTTGGTCTGACAGCCACAGATACGCAGTATTTT	CASSVVGLTATDTQYF
-	TRBD1	TRBV18	TRBJ2-7	TGTGCCAGCTCACTAGGGACAGGGAGGACCTACGAGCAGTACTTC	CASSLGTGRTYEQYF
-	-	TRBV7-9	TRBJ1-1	TGTGCCAGCAGCTCCTCGGGACACTGGGACACTGAAGCTTTCTTT	CASSSSGHWDTEAFF
-	-	TRBV7-3	TRBJ2-1	TGTGCCAGCAGCCATTTGGAGGAAAATGGGGATGAGCAGTTCTTC	CASSHLEENGDEQFF
-	-	TRBV7-2	TRBJ1-4	TGTGCCAGCACAAAAGACCTAGGAAGGGAAAAACTGTTTTTT	CASTKDLGREKLFF
few	-	TRBV18	TRBJ1-5	TGTGCCAGCTCACCATTCTCGGAGGGCAATCAGCCCCAGCATTTT	CASSPFSEGNQPQHF
many	-	TRBV18	TRBJ1-5	TGTGCCAGCTCTATGGAGGATCAGCCCCAGCATTTT	CASSMEDQPQHF
-	TRBD2	TRBV5-1	TRBJ2-7	TGCGCCAGCAGCTTGGCTGGACTAGCGGGAGAAAAGTACTTC	CASSLAGLAGEKYF
many	TRBD2	TRBV30	TRBJ2-1	TGTGCCTGGAGTCCTGGACTAGCGGGAGATGATGAGCAGTTCTTC	CAWSPGLAGDDEQFF
-	-	TRBV5-1	TRBJ1-4	TGCGCCAGCAGCCCTGAGCTCGCAACTAATGAAAAACTGTTTTTT	CASSPELATNEKLFF
few	TRBD1	TRBV30	TRBJ1-4	TGTGCCTGGAGTCGGACAGGGGGCGAGGAAAAACTGTTTTTT	CAWSRTGGEEKLFF
-	TRBD2	TRBV7-2	TRBJ2-1	TGTGCCAGCGGTCTAGCGGGGGAGGGTGAGCAGTTCTTC	CASGLAGEGEQFF